This is a list of T cell receptor beta chains from one sample in a study. TCRdb redid the calling of the multiplex PCR reads with MiXCR, one entry per CDR3 protein. The profile shows approximately 530 distinct CDR3 sequences, about 0.82% of them singletons. Material for sequencing was naive CD4+ T cells sorted from blood. The receptors shown here come from a female donor with breast cancer. CDR3s include the opening cysteine and the closing phenylalanine or tryptophan. A D gene is named only where the DNA matches it firmly. Clone size is stated in some rows and not others, as once, few, many or a class when expanded.

V gene: TRBV12-3/TRBV12-4; J gene: TRBJ1-2; D gene: TRBD1; clone size: medium-sized; CDR3 DNA: TGTGCCAGCACCATGGAGACAGGGATAGGCTACACCTTC; CDR3 protein: CASTMETGIGYTF
V gene: TRBV12-3/TRBV12-4; J gene: TRBJ1-2; D gene: TRBD1; clone size: medium-sized; CDR3 DNA: TGTGCCAGCTCCGGACAGGGAGTCTATGGCTACACCTTC; CDR3 protein: CASSGQGVYGYTF
V gene: TRBV12-3/TRBV12-4; J gene: TRBJ1-2; D gene: -; clone size: medium-sized; CDR3 DNA: TGTGCCGCCCGGCAGGCCCTATTACTTGGCTACACCTTC; CDR3 protein: CAARQALLLGYTF
V gene: TRBV12-3/TRBV12-4; J gene: TRBJ1-2; D gene: TRBD1; clone size: medium-sized; CDR3 DNA: TGTGCCAGCAGCACCGGACAGGGGAGTGGCTACACCTTC; CDR3 protein: CASSTGQGSGYTF
V gene: TRBV12-3/TRBV12-4; J gene: TRBJ1-2; D gene: -; clone size: medium-sized; CDR3 DNA: TGTGCCAGCAGTTTAGGTCAGGCCAGTGACTATGGCTACACCTTC; CDR3 protein: CASSLGQASDYGYTF
V gene: TRBV12-3/TRBV12-4; J gene: TRBJ1-2; D gene: -; clone size: medium-sized; CDR3 DNA: TGTGCCAGCAGAGTTGGACAGTATGGCTATGGCTACACCTTC; CDR3 protein: CASRVGQYGYGYTF
V gene: TRBV12-3/TRBV12-4; J gene: TRBJ1-2; D gene: -; clone size: medium-sized; CDR3 DNA: TGTGCCAGCAGTTCCTCGACAAGAAACTATGGCTACACCTTC; CDR3 protein: CASSSSTRNYGYTF
V gene: TRBV12-3/TRBV12-4; J gene: TRBJ1-2; D gene: TRBD1; clone size: medium-sized; CDR3 DNA: TGTGCCAGCGGGACAGCTAATGGCTACACCTTC; CDR3 protein: CASGTANGYTF
V gene: TRBV12-3/TRBV12-4; J gene: TRBJ1-2; D gene: -; clone size: medium-sized; CDR3 DNA: TGTGCCAGCAGTTTATGGGACATTCAGGGCTACACCTTC; CDR3 protein: CASSLWDIQGYTF
V gene: TRBV12-3/TRBV12-4; J gene: TRBJ1-2; D gene: -; clone size: medium-sized; CDR3 DNA: TGTGCCAGCACCTTCTTGGGGCAGAGAAACTATGGCTACACCTTC; CDR3 protein: CASTFLGQRNYGYTF
V gene: TRBV12-3/TRBV12-4; J gene: TRBJ1-2; D gene: -; clone size: large; CDR3 DNA: TGTGCCAGCAGTCCCAGGGCAGGTGACTATGGCTACACCTTC; CDR3 protein: CASSPRAGDYGYTF
V gene: TRBV12-3/TRBV12-4; J gene: TRBJ1-2; D gene: -; clone size: hyperexpanded; CDR3 DNA: TGTGCCAGCAGACCCACGGACTCTCCCTACTATGGCTACACCTTC; CDR3 protein: CASRPTDSPYYGYTF
V gene: TRBV12-3/TRBV12-4; J gene: TRBJ1-2; D gene: -; clone size: large; CDR3 DNA: TGTGCCAGCAGTTTATCGGGGACTCCCTATGGCTACACCTTC; CDR3 protein: CASSLSGTPYGYTF
V gene: TRBV12-3/TRBV12-4; J gene: TRBJ1-2; D gene: TRBD1; clone size: large; CDR3 DNA: TGTGCCAGCAGTTTAGGACAGGGTGGCTACACCTTC; CDR3 protein: CASSLGQGGYTF
V gene: TRBV12-3/TRBV12-4; J gene: TRBJ1-2; D gene: -; clone size: medium-sized; CDR3 DNA: TGTGCCAGCAGTTTACGCAGCTTTATCTATGGCTACACCTTC; CDR3 protein: CASSLRSFIYGYTF
V gene: TRBV12-3/TRBV12-4; J gene: TRBJ1-2; D gene: -; clone size: large; CDR3 DNA: TGTGCCAGCAGTGGCTACATGGGGCCATATGGCTACACCTTC; CDR3 protein: CASSGYMGPYGYTF
V gene: TRBV12-3/TRBV12-4; J gene: TRBJ1-2; D gene: -; clone size: many; CDR3 DNA: TGTGCCAGCAGTTTAGGCAGGGTGGGAGGCTACACCTTC; CDR3 protein: CASSLGRVGGYTF
V gene: TRBV12-3/TRBV12-4; J gene: TRBJ1-2; D gene: -; clone size: medium-sized; CDR3 DNA: TGTGCCAGCAGTTTAGCAGGGGACCGTAACTATGGCTACACCTTC; CDR3 protein: CASSLAGDRNYGYTF
V gene: TRBV12-3/TRBV12-4; J gene: TRBJ1-2; D gene: -; clone size: medium-sized; CDR3 DNA: TGTGCCAGCAGTTTTGGGACTCGTTCGGGCTACACCTTC; CDR3 protein: CASSFGTRSGYTF
V gene: TRBV12-3/TRBV12-4; J gene: TRBJ1-2; D gene: -; clone size: large; CDR3 DNA: TGTGCCAGCAGTTTCGGCGCGTATGGCTACACCTTC; CDR3 protein: CASSFGAYGYTF
V gene: TRBV12-3/TRBV12-4; J gene: TRBJ1-2; D gene: TRBD1; clone size: large; CDR3 DNA: TGTGCCAGCACCCGGGACAGGCCTAACTATGGCTACACCTTC; CDR3 protein: CASTRDRPNYGYTF
V gene: TRBV12-3/TRBV12-4; J gene: TRBJ1-2; D gene: TRBD1; clone size: medium-sized; CDR3 DNA: TGTGCCAGCAGTGACAGGGCCCATGGCTACACCTTC; CDR3 protein: CASSDRAHGYTF
V gene: TRBV12-3/TRBV12-4; J gene: TRBJ1-2; D gene: -; clone size: medium-sized; CDR3 DNA: TGTGCCAGCACCGTGAACGGCCGTTCTAACTATGGCTACACCTTC; CDR3 protein: CASTVNGRSNYGYTF
V gene: TRBV12-3/TRBV12-4; J gene: TRBJ1-2; D gene: -; clone size: large; CDR3 DNA: TGTGCCAGCAGTTTAGGCAATAACTATGGCTACACCTTC; CDR3 protein: CASSLGNNYGYTF
V gene: TRBV12-3/TRBV12-4; J gene: TRBJ1-2; D gene: -; clone size: medium-sized; CDR3 DNA: TGTGCCAGCAGTCTTGGGCGGTCAGCTGGCTACACCTTC; CDR3 protein: CASSLGRSAGYTF
V gene: TRBV12-3/TRBV12-4; J gene: TRBJ1-2; D gene: TRBD1; clone size: large; CDR3 DNA: TGTGCCAGCAGCCGGGACAGGGGTGGCGGCTACACCTTC; CDR3 protein: CASSRDRGGGYTF
V gene: TRBV12-3/TRBV12-4; J gene: TRBJ1-2; D gene: -; clone size: medium-sized; CDR3 DNA: TGTGCCAGCATACTGGACAGTTCCCTCAACTATGGCTACACCTTC; CDR3 protein: CASILDSSLNYGYTF
V gene: TRBV12-3/TRBV12-4; J gene: TRBJ1-2; D gene: -; clone size: medium-sized; CDR3 DNA: TGTGCCAGCACCACAGGGTCCCATGGCTACACCTTC; CDR3 protein: CASTTGSHGYTF
V gene: TRBV12-3/TRBV12-4; J gene: TRBJ1-2; D gene: -; clone size: large; CDR3 DNA: TGTGCCAGCAGTTCAAACAACGGCTATGGCTACACCTTC; CDR3 protein: CASSSNNGYGYTF
V gene: TRBV12-3/TRBV12-4; J gene: TRBJ1-2; D gene: -; clone size: medium-sized; CDR3 DNA: TGTGCCAGCAGTTTTAGGGACTATGGCTACACCTTC; CDR3 protein: CASSFRDYGYTF
V gene: TRBV12-3/TRBV12-4; J gene: TRBJ1-2; D gene: -; clone size: -; CDR3 DNA: TGTGCCAGCAGTCAAGCTAACTATGGCTACACCTTC; CDR3 protein: CASSQANYGYTF
V gene: TRBV12-3/TRBV12-4; J gene: TRBJ1-2; D gene: -; clone size: many; CDR3 DNA: TGTGCCAGCAAGACAGGAAGCTATGGCTACACCTTC; CDR3 protein: CASKTGSYGYTF
V gene: TRBV12-3/TRBV12-4; J gene: TRBJ1-2; D gene: -; clone size: medium-sized; CDR3 DNA: TGTGCCAGCAGTTATACAGGGAACTATGGCTACACCTTC; CDR3 protein: CASSYTGNYGYTF